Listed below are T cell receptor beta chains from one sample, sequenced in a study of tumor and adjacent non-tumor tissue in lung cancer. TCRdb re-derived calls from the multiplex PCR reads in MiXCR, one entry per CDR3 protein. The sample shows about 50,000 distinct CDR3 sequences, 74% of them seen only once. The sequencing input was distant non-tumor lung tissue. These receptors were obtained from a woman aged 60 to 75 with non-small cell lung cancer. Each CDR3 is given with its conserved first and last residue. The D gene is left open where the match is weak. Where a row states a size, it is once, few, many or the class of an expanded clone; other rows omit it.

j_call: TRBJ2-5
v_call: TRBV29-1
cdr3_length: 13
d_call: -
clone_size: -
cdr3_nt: TGCAGCGTCCCTCAGCTAGCTCAAGAGACCCAGTACTTC
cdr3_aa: CSVPQLAQETQYF

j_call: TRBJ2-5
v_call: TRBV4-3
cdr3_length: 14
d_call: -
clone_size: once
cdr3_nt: TGCGCCAGTAGTCCGGAACTAGTTACGGAGACCCAGTACTTC
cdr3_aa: CASSPELVTETQYF

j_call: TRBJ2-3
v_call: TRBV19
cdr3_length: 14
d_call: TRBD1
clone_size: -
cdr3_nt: TGTGCCAGTAGTATCACTCGACAGGGGGATACGCAGTATTTT
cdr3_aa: CASSITRQGDTQYF

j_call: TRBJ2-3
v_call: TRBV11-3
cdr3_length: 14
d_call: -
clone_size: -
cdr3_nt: TGTACCAACAGCTCTGTGGGGCCAACAGATACGCAGTATTTT
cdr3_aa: CTNSSVGPTDTQYF

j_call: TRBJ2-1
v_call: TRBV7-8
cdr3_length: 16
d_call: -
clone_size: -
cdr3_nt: TGTGTCAGCAGCACCAAACCAGCCCAAGCCCGCGATGAGCAGTTCTTC
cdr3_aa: CVSSTKPAQARDEQFF

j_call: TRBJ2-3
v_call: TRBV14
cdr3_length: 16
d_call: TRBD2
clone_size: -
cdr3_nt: TGTGCCAGCCAGAAGAGAAGCGGGACTAGAACAGATACGCAGTATTTT
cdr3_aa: CASQKRSGTRTDTQYF

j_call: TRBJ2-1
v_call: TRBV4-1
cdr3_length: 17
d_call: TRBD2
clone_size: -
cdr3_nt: TGCTCCAACAGCCAAGAACATGGCGGGGGCTCCTACAATGAGCAGTTCTTC
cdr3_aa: CSNSQEHGGGSYNEQFF

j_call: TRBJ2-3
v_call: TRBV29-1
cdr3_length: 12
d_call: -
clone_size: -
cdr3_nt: TGCAGCGTTGGGCAGGGGGGAGGTACGAAGTATTTT
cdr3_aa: CSVGQGGGTKYF

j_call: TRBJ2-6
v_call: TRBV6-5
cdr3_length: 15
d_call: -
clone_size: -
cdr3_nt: TGTGCCAGCAGTCGACAGGGAGGGGGGGCCAACGTCCTGACTTTC
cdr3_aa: CASSRQGGGANVLTF

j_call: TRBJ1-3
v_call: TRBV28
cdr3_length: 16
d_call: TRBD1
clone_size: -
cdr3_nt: TGTGTCAGTAGTTCAGGGGGTGAGGGCTCTGGAAACACCATATATTTT
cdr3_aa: CVSSSGGEGSGNTIYF

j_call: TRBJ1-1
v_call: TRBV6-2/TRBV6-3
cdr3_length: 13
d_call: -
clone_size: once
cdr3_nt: TGTGCCAGCAGTCCCTATTCAGTGACTGAAGCTTTCTTT
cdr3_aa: CASSPYSVTEAFF

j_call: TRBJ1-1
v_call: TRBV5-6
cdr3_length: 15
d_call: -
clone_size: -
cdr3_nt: TGTGCCAGCAGCGTGGGACTCGGACTAAACACTGAAACTTTCTTT
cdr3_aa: CASSVGLGLNTETFF

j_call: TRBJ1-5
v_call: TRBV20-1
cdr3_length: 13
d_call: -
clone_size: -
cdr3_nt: TGCAGTGCTAGGGTAATGGGGCAGGGAGCAGAACATTTT
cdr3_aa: CSARVMGQGAEHF

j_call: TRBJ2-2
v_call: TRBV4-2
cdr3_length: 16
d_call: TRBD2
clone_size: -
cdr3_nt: TGTGTCAGCAGCCAAGCGGCGCGGGAGGGCACCGGGGAACTGTTTTTT
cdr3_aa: CVSSQAAREGTGELFF

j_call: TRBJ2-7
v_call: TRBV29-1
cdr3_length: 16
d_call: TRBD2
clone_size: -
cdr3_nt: TGCAGCGTTGAATTCGCTGACGGGAGGTCTACAGCTGAGCAGTACTTC
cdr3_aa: CSVEFADGRSTAEQYF

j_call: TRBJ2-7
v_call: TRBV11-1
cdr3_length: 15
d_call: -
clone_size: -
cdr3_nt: TGTGCCAGCAGTTTAGCAACCGGGACTTCAATAGGGCAGTACTTC
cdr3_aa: CASSLATGTSIGQYF

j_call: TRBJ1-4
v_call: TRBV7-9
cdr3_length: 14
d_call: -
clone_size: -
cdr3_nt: TGTGCCAACAGCCGCCGACGGGCTAATGAAAAACTGTTTTTT
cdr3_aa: CANSRRRANEKLFF

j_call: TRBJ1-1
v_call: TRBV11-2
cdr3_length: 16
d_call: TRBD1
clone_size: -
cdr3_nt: TGTGCCAGTAGACACGGGGACAGGGGCATGAACACTGAAGCTTTCTTT
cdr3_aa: CASRHGDRGMNTEAFF

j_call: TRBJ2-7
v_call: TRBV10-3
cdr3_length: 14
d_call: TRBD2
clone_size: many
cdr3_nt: TGTGCCATCAGCGGAGCGGGAGCGGGCTACGAGCAGTACTTC
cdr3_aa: CAISGAGAGYEQYF

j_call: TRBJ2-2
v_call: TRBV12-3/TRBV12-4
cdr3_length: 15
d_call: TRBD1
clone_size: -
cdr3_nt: TGTGTCAGCAGTCTCAACAGGGGAAGCACCGGGGAGCTGTTTTTT
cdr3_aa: CVSSLNRGSTGELFF

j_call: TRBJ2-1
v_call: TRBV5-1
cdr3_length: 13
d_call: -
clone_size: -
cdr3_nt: TGCGCCAGCAGCTTTTCCCCCGTGGGTGAGCAGTTCTTC
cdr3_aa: CASSFSPVGEQFF

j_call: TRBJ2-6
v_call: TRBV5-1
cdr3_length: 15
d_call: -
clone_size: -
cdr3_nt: TGCACCAGCAGCTTGCGGGCTTCTGGGGCCAACGTCCCGACTTTC
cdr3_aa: CTSSLRASGANVPTF

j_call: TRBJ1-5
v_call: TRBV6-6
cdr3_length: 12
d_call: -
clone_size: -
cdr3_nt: TGTGCCAGTAGCGGGGCGGGAGAAACGCAGCATTTT
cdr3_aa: CASSGAGETQHF

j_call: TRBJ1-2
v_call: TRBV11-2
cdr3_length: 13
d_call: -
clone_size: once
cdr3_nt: TGTGCCAGCAGCACTATAGGGGTCTCTTGCTACACCTTC
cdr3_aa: CASSTIGVSCYTF

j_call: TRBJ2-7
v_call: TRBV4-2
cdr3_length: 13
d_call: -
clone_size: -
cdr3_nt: TGTGCCAGCAGCCAAGCTCGGGATTACGAGTACTACTTC
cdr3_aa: CASSQARDYEYYF

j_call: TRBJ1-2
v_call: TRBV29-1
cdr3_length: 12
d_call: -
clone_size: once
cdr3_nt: TGCAGCGTCGGAGACGATAACTATGGGTACACCTTC
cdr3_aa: CSVGDDNYGYTF

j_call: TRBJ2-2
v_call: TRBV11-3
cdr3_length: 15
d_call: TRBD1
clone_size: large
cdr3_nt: TGTGCCAGCAGCCCAAGGGACAGCAACACCGGGGAGCTGTTTTTT
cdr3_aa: CASSPRDSNTGELFF

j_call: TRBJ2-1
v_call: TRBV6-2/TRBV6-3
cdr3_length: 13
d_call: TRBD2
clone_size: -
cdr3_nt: TGTGCCAGCAGAGCGGGAAGAGTAAATGAGCAGTCCTTC
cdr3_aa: CASRAGRVNEQSF

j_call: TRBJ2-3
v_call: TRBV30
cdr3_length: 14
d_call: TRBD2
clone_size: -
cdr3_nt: TGTGCCTGGATTAGCGGGACCAGCACAGATACGCAGTATTTT
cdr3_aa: CAWISGTSTDTQYF

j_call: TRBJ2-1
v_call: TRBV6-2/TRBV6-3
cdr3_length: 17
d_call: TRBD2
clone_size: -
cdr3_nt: TGTGCCAGCAGCCTGACTAGCGGGAAGGCCGCAAACGATGAGCAGTTCTTC
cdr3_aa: CASSLTSGKAANDEQFF

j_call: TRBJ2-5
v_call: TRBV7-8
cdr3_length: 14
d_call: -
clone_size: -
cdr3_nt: TGTGCCAGCAGCGTGGAGGACTACCAAGAGACCCAGTACTTC
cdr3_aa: CASSVEDYQETQYF

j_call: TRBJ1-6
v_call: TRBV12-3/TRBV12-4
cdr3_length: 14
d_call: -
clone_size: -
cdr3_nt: TGTGCCAGCAGTTCGCGGCATGAGAATCCACCCCTCCACTTT
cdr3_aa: CASSSRHENPPLHF

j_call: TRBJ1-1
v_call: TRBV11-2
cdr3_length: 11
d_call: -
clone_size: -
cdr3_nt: TGTGCCCGCGGCTTAGTGACTGAAGCTATCTTT
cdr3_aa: CARGLVTEAIF

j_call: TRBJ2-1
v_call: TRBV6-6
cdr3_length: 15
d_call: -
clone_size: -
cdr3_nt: TGTGTCAGCAGAAAAGGGCTAGCAGGACGGAATGAGCAGTTCTTC
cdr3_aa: CVSRKGLAGRNEQFF

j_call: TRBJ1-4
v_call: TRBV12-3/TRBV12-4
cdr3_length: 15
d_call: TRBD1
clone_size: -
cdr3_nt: TGTACCAGCAATTTACGTACAGGGGGCTATGAAAAACTGTTTTTT
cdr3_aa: CTSNLRTGGYEKLFF

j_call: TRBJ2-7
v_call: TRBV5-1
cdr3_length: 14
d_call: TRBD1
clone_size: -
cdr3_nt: TGCGCCAGCATCGCCGGGGACAGGGGAAACGAGCAGTACTTC
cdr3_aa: CASIAGDRGNEQYF

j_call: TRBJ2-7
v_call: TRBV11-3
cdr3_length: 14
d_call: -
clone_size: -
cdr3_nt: TGTGCCAGCAGCCTAGATACGGGAGCCTGCGAGCATCACTTC
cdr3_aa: CASSLDTGACEHHF

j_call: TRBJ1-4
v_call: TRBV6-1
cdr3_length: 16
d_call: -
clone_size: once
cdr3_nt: TGTACCAGCAGTTCGGCGGGGGAGCAGGTTAATGTAAAACTGTTTTTT
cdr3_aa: CTSSSAGEQVNVKLFF

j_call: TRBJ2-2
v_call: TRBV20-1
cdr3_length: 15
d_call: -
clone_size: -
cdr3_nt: TGCACTGTTAGAGCCACAGGGCGGGACACCGGGGAGCTGTTTTTT
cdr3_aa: CTVRATGRDTGELFF

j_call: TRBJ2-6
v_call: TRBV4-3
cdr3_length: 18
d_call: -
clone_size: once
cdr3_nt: TGCGCCAGCAGCCAAGAACCGGGACAATTCTCTGGGGCCAACATCCTGACTTTC
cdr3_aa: CASSQEPGQFSGANILTF

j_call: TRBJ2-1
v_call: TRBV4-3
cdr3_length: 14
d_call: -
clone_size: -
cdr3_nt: TGCGCCATCAGCCAAGCTAGCTGGGGCAATGAGCAGTTCTTC
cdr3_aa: CAISQASWGNEQFF

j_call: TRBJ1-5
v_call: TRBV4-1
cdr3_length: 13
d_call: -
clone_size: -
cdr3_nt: TGCACCAGCAGCCAAGACCAGGGTCAGCCCCAGCATTTT
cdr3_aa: CTSSQDQGQPQHF

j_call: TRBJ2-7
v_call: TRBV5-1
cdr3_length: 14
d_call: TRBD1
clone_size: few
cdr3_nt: TGCGCCAGCAGCTTGGGAAAGACAGGGGACGAGCAGTACTTC
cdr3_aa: CASSLGKTGDEQYF

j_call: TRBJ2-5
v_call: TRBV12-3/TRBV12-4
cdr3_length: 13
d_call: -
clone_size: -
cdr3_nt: TGTCCCAGCAGTTTTAGGCTGAAAGAGACCCAGTACTTC
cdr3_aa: CPSSFRLKETQYF

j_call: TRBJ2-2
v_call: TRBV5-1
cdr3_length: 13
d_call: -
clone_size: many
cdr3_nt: TGCGCCAGCAGCTTCGAGAACACCGGGGAGCTGTTTTTT
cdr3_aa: CASSFENTGELFF

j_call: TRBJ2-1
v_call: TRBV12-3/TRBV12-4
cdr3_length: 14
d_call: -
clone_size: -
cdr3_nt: TGTACCAGCAGTTTAGGGGTAGCAACCCATGAGCAGTTATTC
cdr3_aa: CTSSLGVATHEQLF

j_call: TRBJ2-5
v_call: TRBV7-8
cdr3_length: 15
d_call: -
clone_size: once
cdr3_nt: TGTGCCAGCAGCAAAACGGGATTGAAAGAAGAGACCCAGTACTTC
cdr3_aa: CASSKTGLKEETQYF

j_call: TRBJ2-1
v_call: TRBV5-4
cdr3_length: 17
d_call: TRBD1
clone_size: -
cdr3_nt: TGTATCAGCAGCTTGGACGGCGGACAGGGAGTTGACAATGAGCTGTTCTTC
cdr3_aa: CISSLDGGQGVDNELFF